This T cell receptor (beta chain) was identified during a study of T cells after yellow fever vaccination. Study details: SMART-Seq v4 Ultra Low Input handled preparation of low-cell-number fractions.

The CDR3 runs 17 residues. Trimming removed 4 bases from V and 0 bases from J, with 20 bases in between. CDR1 SGHRS and CDR2 YFSETQ come from the germline V gene. This clonotype has more than one count but fewer than ten. TCRdb independently ran MiXCR on the 5' RACE reads; one entry per CDR3 protein. The table includes around 320,000 distinct CDR3 sequences, around 10% detected once. Specimen: CD4+ T cells sorted from PBMCs, collected 45 days after the yellow fever booster vaccination. The chain has TRBV5-1 and TRBJ2-7; the D gene is possibly TRBD1 (6 bases). This sequence originates from a man aged 18 to 29 who received the YFV17D yellow fever vaccine. In nucleotides, the CDR3 is TGCGCCAGCAGCCCGAGACAGGTTGCGGTGGGCTCCTACGAGCAGTACGTC. Amino acids: CASSPRQVAVGSYEQYV.